This TCR beta chain was retrieved from a study of PD-1 blockade in classical Hodgkin lymphoma. Study-wide results and caveats: Sources of repertoire differences remain undefined, possibly disease activity or prior therapy. Significant TCR diversity gains by C4D1 occurred in CD4+ but not CD8+ cells. The baseline diversity of complete responders showed similarity to that of newly diagnosed patients.

Brentuximab vedotin exposure varied among the patients, all of whom had relapsed after autologous stem cell transplantation. CDR1 and CDR2 from the germline V gene are LNHDA and SQIVND (reference sequence). CDR3 length: 15 amino acids. V was pared by 7 bases and J by 0 bases, with 15 bases between. About this clone: Its target is unknown.

The data were produced by immunoSEQ multiplex PCR, yet TCRdb's version contains in-frame clones alone and is incomplete. The profile shows 9,000 to 10,000 clones, about 94% of them singletons. Specimen: peripheral blood mononuclear cells (PBMCs), collected at baseline. The TCR sequence derives from a human donor with classical Hodgkin lymphoma. The chain employs TRBV19 and TRBJ1-1; D ambiguous. CDR3 DNA sequence: TGTGCCAGTATGCCCCCCCGCCCTATGAACACTGAAGCTTTCTTT. Residues: CASMPPRPMNTEAFF.